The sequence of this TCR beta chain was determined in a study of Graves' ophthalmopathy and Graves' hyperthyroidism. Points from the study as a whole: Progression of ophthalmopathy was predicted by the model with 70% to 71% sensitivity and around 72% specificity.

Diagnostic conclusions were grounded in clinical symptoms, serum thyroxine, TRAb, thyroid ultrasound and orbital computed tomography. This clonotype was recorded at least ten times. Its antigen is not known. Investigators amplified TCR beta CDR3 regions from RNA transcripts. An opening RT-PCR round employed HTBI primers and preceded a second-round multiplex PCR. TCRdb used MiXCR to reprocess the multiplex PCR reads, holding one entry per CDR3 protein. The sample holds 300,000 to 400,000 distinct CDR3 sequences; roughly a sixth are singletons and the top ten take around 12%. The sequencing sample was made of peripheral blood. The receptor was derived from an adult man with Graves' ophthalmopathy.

The CDR3 reads CASSASRTGRGETQYF. CDR3 nucleotide sequence: TGTGCCAGCAGCGCCTCGCGGACAGGGAGGGGAGAGACCCAGTACTTC. The V gene is TRBV11-2, the J gene TRBJ2-5; the D gene is possibly TRBD1 (8 bases). CDR1 and CDR2 (germline): SGHAT, FQNNGV. V lost 5 bases, J lost 4 bases, and 20 bases lay in between. The length of the CDR3 is 16 residues.